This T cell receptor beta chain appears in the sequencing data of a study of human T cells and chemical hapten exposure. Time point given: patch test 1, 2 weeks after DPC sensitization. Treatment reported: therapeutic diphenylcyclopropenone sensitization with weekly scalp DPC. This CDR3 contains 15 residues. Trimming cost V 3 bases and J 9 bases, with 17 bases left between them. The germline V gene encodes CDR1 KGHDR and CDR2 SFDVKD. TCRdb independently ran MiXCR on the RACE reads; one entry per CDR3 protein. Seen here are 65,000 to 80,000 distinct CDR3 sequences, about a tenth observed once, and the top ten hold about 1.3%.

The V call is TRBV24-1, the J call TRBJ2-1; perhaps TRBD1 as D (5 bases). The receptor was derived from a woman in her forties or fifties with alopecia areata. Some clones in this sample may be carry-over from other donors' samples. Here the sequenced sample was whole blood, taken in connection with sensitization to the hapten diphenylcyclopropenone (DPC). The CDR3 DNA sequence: TGTGCCACCAGTGATCCTGGGGCCGACGGTGGTGAGCAGTTCTTC. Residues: CATSDPGADGGEQFF.